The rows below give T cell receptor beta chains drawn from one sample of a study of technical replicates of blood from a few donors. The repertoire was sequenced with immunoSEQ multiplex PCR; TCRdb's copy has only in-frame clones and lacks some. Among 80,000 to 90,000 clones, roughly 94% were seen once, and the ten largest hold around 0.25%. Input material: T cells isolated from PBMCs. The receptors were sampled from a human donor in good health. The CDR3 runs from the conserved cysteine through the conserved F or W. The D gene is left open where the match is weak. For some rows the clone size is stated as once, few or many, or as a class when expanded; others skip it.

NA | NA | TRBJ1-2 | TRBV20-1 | CSASSYGYTF | TGCAGTGCTAGCTCTTATGGCTACACCTTC
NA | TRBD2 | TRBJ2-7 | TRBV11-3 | CASSLDPRQGTSGDSYEQYF | TGTGCCAGCAGCTTAGATCCGAGACAGGGGACTAGCGGGGATTCCTACGAGCAGTACTTC
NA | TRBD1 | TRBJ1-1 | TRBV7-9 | CASSLAPTGGKTEAFF | TGTGCCAGCAGCTTAGCGCCGACAGGGGGCAAAACTGAAGCTTTCTTT
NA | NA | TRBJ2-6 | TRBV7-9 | CASSLIPGDGVSGANVLTF | TGTGCCAGCAGCTTAATACCGGGGGACGGAGTCTCTGGGGCCAACGTCCTGACTTTC
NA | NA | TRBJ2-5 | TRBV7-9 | CASSLGYSQETQYF | TGTGCCAGCAGCTTAGGGTACAGCCAAGAGACCCAGTACTTC
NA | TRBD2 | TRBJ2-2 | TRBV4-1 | CASSQERGGGDTGELFF | TGCGCCAGCAGCCAAGAGAGAGGCGGGGGGGACACCGGGGAGCTGTTTTTT
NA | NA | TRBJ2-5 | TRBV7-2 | CASSYTPRGSGKETQYF | TGTGCCAGCAGCTATACACCTCGGGGTAGCGGTAAAGAGACCCAGTACTTC
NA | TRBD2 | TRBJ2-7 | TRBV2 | CASSEGLAGNQYF | TGTGCCAGCAGTGAAGGACTAGCGGGGAACCAGTACTTC
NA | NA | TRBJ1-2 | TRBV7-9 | CASSLQGGYTF | TGTGCCAGCAGCCTCCAGGGTGGTTACACCTTC
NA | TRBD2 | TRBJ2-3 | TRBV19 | CATQKRGGAKGTQYF | TGTGCCACCCAGAAGCGGGGGGGCGCAAAGGGGACGCAGTATTTT
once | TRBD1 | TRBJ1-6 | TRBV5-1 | CASSLDRGYSPLHF | TGCGCCAGCAGCTTGGACAGGGGGTATTCACCCCTCCACTTT
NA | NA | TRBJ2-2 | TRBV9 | CASSVSGASNTGELFF | TGTGCCAGCAGCGTCTCAGGGGCTTCAAACACCGGGGAGCTGTTTTTT
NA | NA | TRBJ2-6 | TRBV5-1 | CASSLRPGGSGANVLTF | TGCGCCAGCAGCTTGAGGCCCGGAGGTTCTGGGGCCAACGTCCTGACTTTC
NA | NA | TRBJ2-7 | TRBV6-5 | CASSYSMGGLNYEQYF | TGTGCCAGCAGTTACTCGATGGGGGGGCTAAACTACGAGCAGTACTTC
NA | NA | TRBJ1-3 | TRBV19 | CASSTGETSGGTIYF | TGTGCCAGTAGTACTGGGGAAACCTCCGGGGGCACCATATATTTT
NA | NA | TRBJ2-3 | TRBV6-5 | CASRERSTDTQYF | TGTGCCAGCAGGGAGAGGAGCACAGATACGCAGTATTTT
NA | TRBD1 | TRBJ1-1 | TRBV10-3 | CAIRDRANTEAFF | TGTGCCATCAGGGACAGGGCCAACACTGAAGCTTTCTTT
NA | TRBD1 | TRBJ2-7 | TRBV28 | CASSTYFFRDSNYEQYF | TGTGCCAGCAGTACCTACTTTTTCCGGGACAGCAACTACGAGCAGTACTTC
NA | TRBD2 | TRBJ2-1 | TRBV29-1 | CTIARTSGDEGEQFF | TGCACCATAGCCCGGACTAGCGGGGACGAAGGTGAGCAGTTCTTC
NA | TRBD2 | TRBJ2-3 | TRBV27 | CASSYLAGGDDTQYF | TGTGCCAGCAGCTACCTAGCGGGAGGTGATGATACGCAGTATTTT
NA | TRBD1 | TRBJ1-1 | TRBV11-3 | CASSLGTGGKGAFF | TGTGCCAGCAGCCTAGGGACAGGGGGTAAGGGAGCTTTCTTT
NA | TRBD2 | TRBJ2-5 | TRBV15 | CATQGEGTLPETQYF | TGTGCCACCCAAGGGGAGGGCACCCTCCCCGAGACCCAGTACTTC
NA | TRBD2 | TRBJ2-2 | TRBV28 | CASSLWGLAGELFF | TGTGCCAGCAGTTTATGGGGACTAGCCGGGGAGCTGTTTTTT
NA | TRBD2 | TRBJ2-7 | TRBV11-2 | CASSPVRGRAVYEQYF | TGTGCCAGCAGCCCTGTCCGCGGGAGGGCCGTCTACGAGCAGTACTTC
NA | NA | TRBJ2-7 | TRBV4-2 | CASSPTGQEQYF | TGTGCCAGCAGCCCGACAGGACAAGAGCAGTACTTC
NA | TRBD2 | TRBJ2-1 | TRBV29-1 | CSVVGIAGGPNEQFF | TGCAGCGTTGTTGGGATAGCGGGAGGGCCCAATGAGCAGTTCTTC
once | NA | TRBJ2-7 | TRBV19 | CASSAAGPYEQYF | TGTGCCAGTAGCGCGGCGGGTCCCTACGAGCAGTACTTC
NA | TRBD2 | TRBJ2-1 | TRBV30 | CAWSVVAGDWAEQFF | TGTGCCTGGAGCGTTGTGGCGGGGGATTGGGCTGAGCAGTTCTTC
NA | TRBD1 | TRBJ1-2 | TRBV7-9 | CASSFPQGVEYGYTF | TGTGCCAGCAGCTTTCCACAGGGGGTAGAATATGGCTACACCTTC
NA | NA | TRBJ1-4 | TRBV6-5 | CASSYSITGINEKLFF | TGTGCCAGCAGTTACTCTATTACAGGGATCAATGAAAAACTGTTTTTT
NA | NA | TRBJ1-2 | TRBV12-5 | CASGLFRGDYGYTF | TGTGCTAGTGGTTTGTTCAGGGGCGACTATGGCTACACCTTC
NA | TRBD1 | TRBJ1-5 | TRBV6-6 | CASSSMTGANQPQHF | TGTGCCAGCAGTTCCATGACAGGGGCAAATCAGCCCCAGCATTTT
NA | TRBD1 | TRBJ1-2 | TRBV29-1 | CSVEPQGASGYTF | TGCAGCGTTGAACCACAGGGGGCGAGTGGCTACACCTTC
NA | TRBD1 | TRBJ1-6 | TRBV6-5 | CASSYHGTASSPLHF | TGTGCCAGCAGCTACCACGGGACAGCCAGTTCACCCCTCCACTTT
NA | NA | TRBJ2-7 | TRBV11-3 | CASSSLGVEGYEQYF | TGTGCCAGCAGCTCTTTAGGGGTTGAAGGATACGAGCAGTACTTC
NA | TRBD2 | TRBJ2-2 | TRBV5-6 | CASSSPGTSGRRVGELFF | TGTGCCAGCAGCTCTCCCGGGACTAGCGGGAGACGGGTCGGGGAGCTGTTTTTT
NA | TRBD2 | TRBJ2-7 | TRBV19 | CASSPGGIWYEQYF | TGTGCCAGTAGTCCCGGGGGGATTTGGTACGAGCAGTACTTC
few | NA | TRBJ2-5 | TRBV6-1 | CASSNTGIGETQYF | TGTGCCAGCAGTAACACAGGGATAGGGGAGACCCAGTACTTC
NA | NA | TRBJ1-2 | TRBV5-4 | CASSLTTGLRDGYTF | TGTGCCAGCAGCTTAACAACAGGGCTGAGAGATGGCTACACCTTC
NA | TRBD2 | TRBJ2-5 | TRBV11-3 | CASSLERGGRKTQYF | TGTGCCAGCAGCTTAGAGCGGGGGGGCAGAAAGACCCAGTACTTC
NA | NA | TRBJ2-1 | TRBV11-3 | CASSFPPGISFANEQFF | TGTGCCAGCAGCTTTCCACCGGGTATTTCATTCGCCAATGAGCAGTTCTTC
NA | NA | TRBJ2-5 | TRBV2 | CASSVDSLGTQYF | TGTGCCAGCAGTGTTGACTCTCTCGGGACCCAGTACTTC
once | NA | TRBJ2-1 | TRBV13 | CASSLGRLRVVSEFF | TGTGCCAGCAGCTTAGGCCGACTTCGGGTCGTCTCGGAGTTCTTC
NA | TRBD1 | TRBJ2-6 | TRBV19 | CASSMGRDRASGANVLTF | TGTGCCAGTAGTATGGGGAGGGACAGGGCTTCTGGGGCCAACGTCCTGACTTTC
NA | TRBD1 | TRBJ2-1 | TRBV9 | CASSETGLSYNEQFF | TGTGCCAGCAGCGAGACAGGGCTATCCTACAATGAGCAGTTCTTC
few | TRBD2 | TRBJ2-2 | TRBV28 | CASSSPLADNTGELFF | TGTGCCAGCAGTTCCCCACTAGCGGACAACACCGGGGAGCTGTTTTTT
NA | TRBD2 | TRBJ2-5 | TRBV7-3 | CASSLGTSLIGEETQYF | TGTGCCAGCAGCTTAGGGACTAGCCTAATCGGGGAAGAGACCCAGTACTTC
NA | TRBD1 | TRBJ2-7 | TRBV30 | CAWSLAGGYEQYF | TGTGCCTGGAGTTTGGCAGGGGGCTACGAGCAGTACTTC
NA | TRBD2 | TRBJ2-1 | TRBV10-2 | CASSQLAGVVNEQFF | TGCGCCAGCAGCCAACTAGCGGGAGTAGTAAATGAGCAGTTCTTC
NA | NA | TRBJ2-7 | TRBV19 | CASSRTPGIEQYF | TGTGCCAGTAGTAGGACACCTGGGATTGAGCAGTACTTC
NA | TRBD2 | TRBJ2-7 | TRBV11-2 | CASSDLAGGNNEQYF | TGTGCCAGCAGCGACCTAGCGGGAGGAAATAACGAGCAGTACTTC
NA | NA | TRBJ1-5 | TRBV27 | CASSSHQGWTSNQPQHF | TGTGCCAGCAGTTCCCATCAGGGGTGGACTAGCAATCAGCCCCAGCATTTT
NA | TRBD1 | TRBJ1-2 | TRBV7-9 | CASSGGQGRNYGYTF | TGTGCCAGCAGCGGGGGACAGGGGCGAAACTATGGCTACACCTTC